Only a few counts were recorded for the clone carrying this T cell receptor (beta chain). Its antigen is not identified. This record comes from a study of Graves' ophthalmopathy and Graves' hyperthyroidism. CDR1 is SGHTA, CDR2 FQGNSA, per germline. The CDR3 covers 16 residues. After removal of 6 bases from V and 5 bases from J, the junction contained 13 bases not matched to a gene. Moderate-to-severe activity, CAS at least 3, NOSPECS at least 4 and duration under 3 months characterized donors with ophthalmopathy. PBMCs originated in approximately 9.1 ml of fresh peripheral blood. Scientists amplified the TCR beta CDR3 regions from RNA transcripts. Second-round multiplex PCR came after first-round RT-PCR with HTBI primers. TCRdb analysed the multiplex PCR reads with MiXCR anew, one entry per CDR3 protein. The repertoire has some 240,000 distinct CDR3 sequences, around 45% of them found once; the top ten carry approximately 44%.

Regarding the study as a whole: Predictions made by the model for ophthalmopathy progression reached more than 55% sensitivity and roughly 79% specificity.

The rearrangement links TRBV7-2 to TRBJ2-7, with 10 positions matching TRBD1. The source of this sequence is an adult man with Graves' ophthalmopathy. Sequencing was performed on peripheral blood. This chain's CDR3 is CASSQSYRDRGDEQYF. CDR3 DNA: TGTGCCAGCAGTCAATCCTACCGGGACAGGGGCGACGAGCAGTACTTC.